One and the same sample provided the 21 T cell receptor beta chains below, sequenced in a study of PD-L1 blockade in urothelial cancer. Only in-frame clones appear in the TCRdb table, and some are missing; sequencing was by immunoSEQ multiplex PCR. The sample includes about 52,000 clones, about 75% of them seen just once. Stated time point: pretreatment peripheral blood. The sample consisted of PBMCs, taken around atezolizumab (anti-PD-L1) treatment. Receptors originate from a man between 65 and 85 years old with urothelial cancer.

V is TRBV14 and J is TRBJ1-1; weak D call: TRBD1 (5 bases). Trimming left V 2 bases short and J 4 bases short, with 11 bases between. The CDR3 consists of 14 residues. CDR1 is SGHDN and CDR2 is FVKESK in the germline V gene. DNA of the CDR3: TGTGCCAGCAGCCAATATGGCAGGGTCACTGAAGCTTTCTTT. Translated, it gives CASSQYGRVTEAFF.

The gene calls are TRBV27 and TRBJ1-5; D might be TRBD1 (6 bases). CDR1 MNHEY and CDR2 SMNVEV come from the germline V gene (reference sequence). This CDR3 is 16 amino acids long. V lost 6 bases and J 0 bases, leaving 15 bases between the germline ends. The CDR3 DNA sequence: TGTGCCAGCAGCTCACGAGGGGGTATTAGCAATCAGCCCCAGCATTTT. Its translation is CASSSRGGISNQPQHF.

The rearrangement joins TRBV27 to TRBJ2-7; 8 nucleotides align to TRBD1. CDR3 size: 14 residues. Germline CDR1 reads MNHEY; CDR2 reads SMNVEV (reference sequence). Germline trimming cut 5 bases from V and 2 bases from J; bases unmatched to any gene: 5. CDR3 DNA: TGTGCCAGCAGTCCAGGACAGGGTCCCTACGAGCAGTACTTC. This sequence encodes CASSPGQGPYEQYF.

This clone came up once. The chain has TRBV6-1 and TRBJ1-4, with D uncertain. Trimming cost V 6 bases and J 8 bases, with 16 bases left between them. The CDR3 is 14 residues long. Germline loops: CDR1 MNHNS, CDR2 SASEGT. In DNA form, the CDR3 reads TGTGCCAGCAGCGCTCGAGGGTTTAGGGAAAAACTGTTTTTT. Translation: CASSARGFREKLFF.

This clone has just one count. V usage is TRBV18 and J usage is TRBJ2-1; TRBD2 agrees at 9 bases. Germline CDR1 is KGHSH and CDR2 is LQKENI. The CDR3 has 14 amino acids. The J segment lost 10 bases and the V segment lost 4 bases, leaving 8 bases of the junction unmatched. The CDR3 DNA reads TGTGCCAGCTCACAGGGCGGGGGGGCGCAGGAGCAGTTCTTC. It yields the protein CASSQGGGAQEQFF.

The gene calls are TRBV28 and TRBJ2-3; 7 bases align to TRBD2. The trim removed 6 bases at V and 0 bases at J, leaving 6 bases unmatched. This CDR3 spans 15 amino acids. Germline assignment: CDR1 MDHEN and CDR2 SYDVKM. The CDR3, as DNA: TGTGCCAGCAGCTCCCCTAGCGGTAGCACAGATACGCAGTATTTT. It yields the protein CASSSPSGSTDTQYF.

In DNA form, the CDR3 reads TGTGCCTGCCGCACCTTGGACACAAACTACGAGCAGTACTTC. This gives the protein CACRTLDTNYEQYF. The chain carries TRBV6-5 and TRBJ2-7; a possible D gene is TRBD1 (5 bases). Trimming took 11 bases from V and 3 from J, leaving 20 bases between them. The CDR3 contains 14 residues. The germline V gene has CDR1 MNHEY and CDR2 SVGAGI.

V gene TRBV4-2 combines with J gene TRBJ1-2; perhaps TRBD1 as D (6 bases). Germline-derived CDR1 and CDR2 are LGHNA and YNFKEQ. CDR3 length equals 14 residues. V lost 3 bases and J 4 bases, leaving 12 bases between the germline ends. The CDR3 region is CASSQSPDSYGYTF. CDR3 nucleotides: TGTGCCAGCAGCCAGTCCCCGGACAGCTATGGCTACACCTTC.

The CDR3 loop is CASSFSQGDNSPLHF. The CDR3 DNA reads as TGTGCCAGCAGCTTTTCACAGGGGGATAATTCACCCCTCCACTTT. The genes are TRBV11-2 and TRBJ1-6, with 8 bases aligning to TRBD1. This CDR3 is built from 15 residues. V was pared by 3 bases and J by 5 bases, with 3 bases of the junction left unmatched. Germline V gene lookup returns CDR1 SGHAT and CDR2 FQNNGV.

The chain links TRBV6-5 to TRBJ2-2; D is undetermined. CDR3 length: 15 residues. The germline gives CDR1 MNHEY, CDR2 SVGAGI. V was clipped by 0 bases and J by 1 base, with 6 bases between them. The CDR3 sequence: CASSYSRGNTGELFF. The CDR3 DNA reads TGTGCCAGCAGTTACTCGCGAGGGAACACCGGGGAGCTGTTTTTT.

The genes are TRBV7-6 and TRBJ2-3; D is possibly TRBD2 (6 bases). Germline V gene lookup returns CDR1 SGHVS and CDR2 FNYEAQ. Deletions cut 3 bases from V and 0 bases from J, with 10 bases between. The CDR3 has 15 amino acids. The CDR3 coding sequence is TGTGCCAGCAGCTTTAGCGGACAAAGCACAGATACGCAGTATTTT. Translated, it gives CASSFSGQSTDTQYF.

This clone was observed a single time. V is TRBV27 and J is TRBJ1-2; D may be TRBD1 (5 bases). Germline CDR1 and CDR2: MNHEY and SMNVEV (reference sequence). Trimming took off 5 bases at V and 0 bases at J, with 19 bases between the two ends. This CDR3 has 17 residues. The CDR3, as DNA: TGTGCCAGCAGTCCCCGACCGTGGGGCAGGTCTAACTATGGCTACACCTTC. This codes for CASSPRPWGRSNYGYTF.

The chain couples TRBV5-6 to TRBJ1-4, with 9 bases fitting TRBD1. The CDR3 is made up of 14 amino acids. Germline V gives CDR1 SGHDT, CDR2 YYEEEE. V dropped 3 bases and J dropped 7; count of bases not matched to a gene: 4. CDR3 sequence reads: CASSSGTGFEKLFF. The CDR3 DNA reads TGTGCCAGCAGCTCCGGGACAGGGTTTGAAAAACTGTTTTTT. Using reference TRBV5-6 and TRBJ1-4 for the parts outside the CDR3, the full variable domain is DAGVTQSPTHLIKTRGQQVTLRCSPKSGHDTVSWYQQALGQGPQFIFQYYEEEERQRGNFPDRFSGHQFPNYSSELNVNALLLGDSALYLCASSSGTGFEKLFFGSGTQLSVL.

The chain couples TRBV5-1 to TRBJ2-7; TRBD1 matches at 8 bases. Germline V gives CDR1 SGHRS, CDR2 YFSETQ. The CDR3 extends over 15 amino acids. The V gene end was trimmed by 4 bases and the J gene end by 1 base; junction bases not matched to a gene: 7. CDR3 protein: CASSISRDRSYEQYF. The CDR3 DNA is TGCGCCAGCAGCATTTCACGGGACAGGTCCTACGAGCAGTACTTC.

This clone was counted only a few times. The chain combines TRBV4-2 with TRBJ1-5, with D unresolved. Looked up from germline, CDR1 is LGHNA and CDR2 is YNFKEQ. V lost 1 base and J 3 bases, leaving 7 bases between the germline ends. This CDR3 is built from 14 residues. Here the CDR3 DNA reads TGTGCCAGCAGCCAAGGGCAGAACAATCAGCCCCAGCATTTT. Its translation is CASSQGQNNQPQHF.

Written as DNA, the CDR3 is TGTGCCAGCAGTTACATAGCTAGCGGGGCCTACAATGAGCAGTTCTTC. Its translation is CASSYIASGAYNEQFF. This chain connects TRBV6-5 to TRBJ2-1; 9 positions match TRBD2. This CDR3 is built from 16 residues. The germline gives CDR1 MNHEY, CDR2 SVGAGI. V was clipped by 2 bases and J by 2 bases; unmatched bases: 4.

Only a few counts were recorded for this clone. The chain combines TRBV10-3 with TRBJ2-5; 12 nucleotides agree with TRBD2. Germline trimming cut 0 bases from V and 5 bases from J; bases unmatched to any gene: 4. CDR1 and CDR2 (germline): ENHRY, SYGVKD. This CDR3 has 16 residues. The CDR3 DNA reads TGTGCCATCAGTGAGTCCTACGGGACTAGCGGGGAGACCCAGTACTTC. This translates into CAISESYGTSGETQYF.

The V call is TRBV5-6, the J call TRBJ1-2, with a possible D match to TRBD1 (5 bases). V shed 1 base and J shed 3 bases, with 16 bases lying between them. Germline CDR1 SGHDT, CDR2 YYEEEE. This CDR3 is 16 amino acids long. The CDR3 DNA is TGTGCCAGCAGCTTGTTTTGGGGGGAGACAGACTATGGCTACACCTTC. It specifies CASSLFWGETDYGYTF.

The chain recombines TRBV5-4 with TRBJ1-2; D possibly corresponds to TRBD1 (6 bases). CDR1 is SGHNT, CDR2 YYREEE, per germline (reference sequence). This CDR3 has 14 amino acids. Trimming removed 4 bases from V and 4 bases from J, with 14 bases in between. CDR3 coding DNA: TGTGCCAGCAGCAACGGACAGTGGGGCTATGGCTACACCTTC. This translates into CASSNGQWGYGYTF.

The V and J genes are TRBV5-4 and TRBJ2-2, with TRBD1 as a possible D gene (5 bases). The V gene's germline CDR1 is SGHNT and CDR2 YYREEE (reference sequence). V lost 0 bases and J 1 base, leaving 7 bases between the germline ends. This CDR3 comprises 15 residues. The CDR3 here is CASSLDRLNTGELFF. The CDR3 DNA reads as TGTGCCAGCAGCTTGGACAGGTTGAACACCGGGGAGCTGTTTTTT. Looking up the rest from reference TRBV5-4 and TRBJ2-2 gives the full variable domain: ETGVTQSPTHLIKTRGQQVTLRCSSQSGHNTVSWYQQALGQGPQFIFQYYREEENGRGNFPPRFSGLQFPNYSSELNVNALELDDSALYLCASSLDRLNTGELFFGEGSRLTVL.

This chain uses TRBV7-2 with TRBJ2-5; D unresolved. The CDR3 loop spans 15 amino acids. Between the trimmed V and J ends, which lost 3 bases and 2 bases, there was a span of 13 bases. The germline CDR1 and CDR2 sequences are SGHTA and FQGNSA. The CDR3 here is CASSLSSSSQETQYF. The CDR3 region has the DNA TGTGCCAGCAGCTTGAGTAGCTCAAGTCAAGAGACCCAGTACTTC.